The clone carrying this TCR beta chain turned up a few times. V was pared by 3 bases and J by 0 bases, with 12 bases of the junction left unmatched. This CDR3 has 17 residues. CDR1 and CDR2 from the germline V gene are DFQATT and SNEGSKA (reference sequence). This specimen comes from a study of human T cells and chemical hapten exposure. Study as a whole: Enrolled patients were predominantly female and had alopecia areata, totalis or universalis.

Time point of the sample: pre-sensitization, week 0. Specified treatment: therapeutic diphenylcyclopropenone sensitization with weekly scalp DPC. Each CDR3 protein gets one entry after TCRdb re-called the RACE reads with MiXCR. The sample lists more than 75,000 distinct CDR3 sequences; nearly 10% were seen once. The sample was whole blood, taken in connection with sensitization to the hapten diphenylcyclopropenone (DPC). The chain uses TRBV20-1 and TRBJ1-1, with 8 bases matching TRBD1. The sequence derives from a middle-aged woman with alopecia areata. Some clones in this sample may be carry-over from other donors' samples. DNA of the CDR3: TGCAGTGCTAGCCCCTTCGGACAGGGAAAGATGAACACTGAAGCTTTCTTT. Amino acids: CSASPFGQGKMNTEAFF.